The 2 T cell receptor beta chains in this list originate from one sample, sequenced in a study of cytomegalovirus exposure and HLA in healthy donors. The PCR ran on 60 Vbeta and 13 Jbeta primers. Sequenced by immunoSEQ multiplex PCR; TCRdb stores in-frame clones only, minus some. The sample has some 140,000 clones, around 79% seen once. The sample taken for sequencing was PBMCs. The receptors here all came from a female donor in good health and CMV-seronegative.

The chain combines TRBV27 with TRBJ2-3, with no clear D. Germline CDR1 MNHEY, CDR2 SMNVEV (reference sequence). V lost 2 bases and J lost 0, with 6 bases in between. The CDR3 contains 14 residues. The CDR3 here is CASSLLTSTDTQYF. For the CDR3, the DNA is TGTGCCAGCAGTTTACTGACAAGCACAGATACGCAGTATTTT.

Note on this clone: Mismatch with germline at one junction end may stem from a read error. This chain uses TRBV5-1 with TRBJ1-2, with no clear D. This CDR3 has 14 residues. From germline, CDR1 is SGHRS and CDR2 YFSETQ. DNA for the CDR3: TGCGCCAGCAGCTTAAGCCAGAAAGGAGATGGCTACCCCTTC. Its translation: CASSLSQKGDGYPF. Full variable domain (missing parts from reference TRBV5-1 and TRBJ1-2): KAGVTQTPRYLIKTRGQQVTLSCSPISGHRSVSWYQQTPGQGLQFLFEYFSETQRNKGNFPGRFSGRQFSNSRSEMNVSTLELGDSALYLCASSLSQKGDGYPFGSGTRLTVV.